Sequencing of this TCR beta chain was carried out in a study of blood T cell repertoires in COVID-19. Overall study: From the United States, Italy and Spain came samples of acute and convalescent COVID-19. PBMCs, B-cell-depleted T cells, or T cells were the source of the cDNA or gDNA that made up the material.

Study processing details: Scientists estimated how many nucleated cells there were by amplifying reference gene primers. Produced via immunoSEQ multiplex PCR; TCRdb's table is partial and in-frame only. V, J and clone size reflect that table, while D and trimming were determined from the DNA. The profile covers more than 250,000 clones, with roughly 90% appearing a single time and under 6.5% taken by the ten largest. The CDR3 sequence is 14 residues long. Trimming left V 4 bases short and J 2 bases short, with 8 bases between. Germline CDR1 is LGHDT and CDR2 is YNNKEL (reference sequence). V gene TRBV3-1 (or the pseudogene TRBV3-2) combines with J gene TRBJ1-4; D might be TRBD1 (5 bases). Material for sequencing was peripheral blood. This sequence was found in a young man who had recovered from COVID-19. The CDR3 DNA is TGTGCCAGCAGCCCGACAGTTACTAATGAAAAACTGTTTTTT. It encodes CASSPTVTNEKLFF.